The clone carrying this TCR beta chain was seen more than once but under ten times. Its antigen is unknown. A junction end diverges from the germline sequence, so it may reflect a read error. This CDR3 is built from 16 residues. Germline-derived CDR1 and CDR2 are MNHEY and SVGAGI. These data originate in a study of shared clonotypes between healthy human individuals. Findings of the study overall: Non-shared clonotypes displayed generation probabilities falling below those of clonotypes present in all four donors. Measured sharing among donors was expected to vary with sequencing depth.

Sequencing was performed with immunoSEQ multiplex PCR; in TCRdb, only in-frame clones are kept and a portion is missing. In the table there are 800,000 to 1,200,000 clones, about 80% of which are singletons. The chain combines TRBV6-5 with TRBJ1-1; 7 bases agree with TRBD1. The TCR sequence derives from a man younger than 35 in good health. Some clones in this sample may be carry-over from other donors' samples. Sequenced sample: memory CD4+ T cells from PBMCs. Indicated subset: CD45RA-negative fraction. This CDR3 reads CASSNSQTGTDREAFF. The CDR3 coding sequence is TGTGCCAGCAGTAACTCACAAACGGGGACGGACAGGGAAGCTTTCTTT.